This T cell receptor (beta chain) came from a study of blood T cells in healthy people across ages. Peripheral blood, ten milliliters per donor, was collected. PCR was performed a second time for 7 to 11 cycles using a sample-barcoded 5' primer and a J-beta primer mix. MiXCR, applied by TCRdb to the 5' RACE reads, yields one record per CDR3 protein. The sample carries approximately 580,000 distinct CDR3 sequences, 24% recorded once. General study results and limits: It was the long-lived donors that had more naive CD4+ cells and higher diversity than aged donors.

With respect to this clonotype: Its antigen is not identified.

These data also formed part of another study, on T cells of mothers and their children.

The sequencing sample was made of blood. The TCR originated in a boy aged 10-17 years in good health.

This CDR3 is CASSHTGRGRDEQYF. Here the CDR3 DNA reads TGCGCCAGCAGCCATACCGGACGAGGGAGAGACGAGCAGTACTTC. V usage is TRBV4-3 and J usage is TRBJ2-7; tentatively, D is TRBD2 (5 bases). This CDR3 comprises 15 residues. Trimming left V 3 bases short and J 5 bases short, with 17 bases between. Germline CDR1 is LGHNA and CDR2 is YSLEER.